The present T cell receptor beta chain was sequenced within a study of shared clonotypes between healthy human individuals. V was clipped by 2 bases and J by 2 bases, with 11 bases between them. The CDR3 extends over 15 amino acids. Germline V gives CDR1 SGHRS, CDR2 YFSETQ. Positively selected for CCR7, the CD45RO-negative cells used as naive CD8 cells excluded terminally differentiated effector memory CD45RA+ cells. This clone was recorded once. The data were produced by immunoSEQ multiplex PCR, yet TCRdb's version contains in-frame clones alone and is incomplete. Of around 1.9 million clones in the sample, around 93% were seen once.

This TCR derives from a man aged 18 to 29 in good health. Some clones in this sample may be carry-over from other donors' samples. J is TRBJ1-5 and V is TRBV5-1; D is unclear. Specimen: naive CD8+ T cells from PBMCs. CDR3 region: CASSFGYGGNQPQHF. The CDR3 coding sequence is TGCGCCAGCAGCTTTGGGTACGGCGGCAATCAGCCCCAGCATTTT.